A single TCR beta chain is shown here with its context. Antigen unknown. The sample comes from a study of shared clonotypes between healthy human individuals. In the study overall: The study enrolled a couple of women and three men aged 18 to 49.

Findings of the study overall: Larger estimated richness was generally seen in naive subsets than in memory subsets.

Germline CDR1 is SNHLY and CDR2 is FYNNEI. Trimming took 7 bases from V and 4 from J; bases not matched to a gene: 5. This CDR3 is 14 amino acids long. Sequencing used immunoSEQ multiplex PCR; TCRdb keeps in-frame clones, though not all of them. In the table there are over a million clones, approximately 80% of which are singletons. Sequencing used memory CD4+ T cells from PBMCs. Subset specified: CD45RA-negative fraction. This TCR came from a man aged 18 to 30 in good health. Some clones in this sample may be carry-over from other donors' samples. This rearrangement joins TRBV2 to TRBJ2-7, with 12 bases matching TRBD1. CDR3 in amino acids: CASKPGQGAYEQYF. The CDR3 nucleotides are TGTGCCAGCAAACCGGGACAGGGGGCTTACGAGCAGTACTTC. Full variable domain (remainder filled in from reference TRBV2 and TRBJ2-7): EPEVTQTPSHQVTQMGQEVILRCVPISNHLYFYWYRQILGQKVEFLVSFYNNEISEKSEIFDDQFSVERPDGSNFTLKIRSTKLEDSAMYFCASKPGQGAYEQYFGPGTRLTVT.